The clone carrying this TCR beta chain was recorded once. This sample is drawn from a study of blood T cell repertoires in COVID-19. Across the study: Material from acute and convalescent COVID-19 was sourced from the United States, Italy and Spain. In each case, the material was cDNA or gDNA derived from T cells, B-cell-depleted T cells, or PBMCs.

Under the authors' procedure: For nucleated cells, counts were estimated from reference gene primer amplification. The protocol was immunoSEQ multiplex PCR, while the TCRdb copy is restricted to in-frame clones and leaves out a portion. V and J calls plus clone size are reproduced from that table; the DNA served to infer D and trimming. The sample holds 120,000 or so clones, 86% seen once. The receptor was isolated from a man between 65 and 79 years old who had recovered from COVID-19. Sequencing was performed on peripheral blood.

Written as DNA, the CDR3 is TGTGCCAGCAGCTTAAATCCAGCGGGCGGGGAGCTGTTTTTT. It codes for CASSLNPAGGELFF. The chain is built from TRBV7-3 and TRBJ2-2, with D possibly being TRBD2 (6 bases). V was shortened by 1 base and J by 7 bases, with 10 bases between the two germline ends. In germline, CDR1 is SGHTA, CDR2 FQGTGA. The CDR3 spans 14 residues.